The 3 T cell receptor beta chains presented below share a single source sample, sequenced in a study of blood T cell repertoires in COVID-19. The assay was immunoSEQ multiplex PCR, and TCRdb's table has in-frame clones only and misses some. The table shows over 55,000 clones, with roughly 80% occurring only once. The sample comprised peripheral blood. The receptors here all came from a man older than 75 with COVID-19, enrolled during active disease.

The J gene is TRBJ1-1, the V gene TRBV7-3; 7 positions agree with TRBD1. CDR1 is SGHTA, CDR2 FQGTGA, per germline. V trimming: 5 bases; J trimming: 4 bases; junction bases outside the gene matches: 7. The CDR3 totals 14 residues. The CDR3 DNA is TGTGCCAGCAGCAAATTCCGGGACAGCACTGAAGCTTTCTTT. Translated: CASSKFRDSTEAFF.

The chain couples TRBV5-5 to TRBJ1-3, with 11 bases fitting TRBD1. The CDR3 is 16 amino acids. V trimming: 3 bases; J trimming: 1 base; junction bases outside the gene matches: 3. Germline V gene sequence: CDR1 SGHKS, CDR2 YYEKEE (reference sequence). CDR3 in amino acids: CASSWGTGGSGNTIYF. The DNA of the CDR3 is TGTGCCAGCAGCTGGGGGACAGGGGGGTCTGGAAACACCATATATTTT.

The gene calls are TRBV19 and TRBJ1-2; no firm D call. Germline loops: CDR1 LNHDA, CDR2 SQIVND (reference sequence). Trimming cost V 4 bases and J 4 bases, with 16 bases left between them. There are 15 residues in the CDR3. The CDR3 nucleotides read TGTGCCAGTAGTACCGAGTGGAGCTCTCGCTATGGCTACACCTTC. Translating it yields CASSTEWSSRYGYTF.